Sequencing of this T cell receptor (beta chain) was carried out in a study of immune cell composition in non-small cell lung cancer. Study results and caveats: Tumour TCR-beta clonality showed no significant link to smoking pack-years. It was not proven that tumour-reactive clones equal dominant tumour-associated clones. Squamous carcinomas (roughly 80%) more often had tumour-associated clones >0.5% than adenocarcinomas (around 33%).

This clone came up once. What it recognizes is unknown. Normal lung was sampled as far from the tumour as possible, at least 3 cm. Genomic DNA came from frozen unsorted single-cell suspensions. The assay was immunoSEQ multiplex PCR, and TCRdb's table has in-frame clones only and misses some. The sample lists about 6,100 clones, approximately 70% occurring once. The CDR3 consists of 15 residues. Germline CDR1 LNHDA, CDR2 SQIVND (reference sequence). V was cut by 3 bases and J by 0 bases, with 11 bases left in between. The TCR sequence derives from a human donor with non-small cell lung cancer. Sequenced: non-adjacent lung tissue. The rearrangement links TRBV19 to TRBJ1-1; D may be TRBD1 (6 bases). The CDR3 DNA reads as TGTGCCAGTAGTATCGGCCAGGGGATGAACACTGAAGCTTTCTTT. It specifies CASSIGQGMNTEAFF. The variable domain in full, with the rest retrieved from reference TRBV19 and TRBJ1-1, is DGGITQSPKYLFRKEGQNVTLSCEQNLNHDAMYWYRQDPGQGLRLIYYSQIVNDFQKGDIAEGYSVSREKKESFPLTVTSAQKNPTAFYLCASSIGQGMNTEAFFGQGTRLTVV.